This T cell receptor (beta chain) was found in a study of CD8 T cells in ankylosing spondylitis. Study findings and constraints: Reportedly, disease-linked clones are significantly enriched in ankylosing spondylitis patients' matched synovial fluid. Disease-linked clones bore a CD8+ phenotype, appearing relatively rarely in peripheral blood. Ankylosing spondylitis blood appeared to carry a characteristic TCR beta motif of roughly 8 highly homologous variants. Earlier literature documents some of the motif variants in reactive arthritis synovial fluid and blood.

One entry per CDR3 protein, called by TCRdb with MiXCR from the 5' RACE reads. The table lists around 490,000 distinct CDR3 sequences, about 5.7% of them singletons. Turning to this clonotype: Its antigen is unknown.

The trim removed 4 bases at V and 4 bases at J, leaving 10 bases unmatched. The CDR3 runs to 17 residues. Germline values: CDR1 SNHLY, CDR2 FYNNEI. This receptor was obtained from a male donor with ankylosing spondylitis. Sequenced: blood, either unsorted or a sorted T cell fraction (not recorded which). V gene TRBV2 combines with J gene TRBJ2-3; 11 bases are shared with TRBD2. CDR3 loop: CASSVIATSGVPDTQYF. The CDR3 coding sequence is TGTGCCAGCAGTGTAATCGCGACTAGCGGGGTCCCAGATACGCAGTATTTT.